Below are 21 T cell receptor beta chains sequenced from a single sample in a study of T cell clusters in autoimmune cytopenias. Each sample's input was around 250 ng genomic DNA, some 38,000 genome equivalents. TRB was amplified by touch-down multiplex PCR, primer pools A and B combined. TCRdb reprocessed the multiplex PCR reads; each CDR3 protein has one entry and no DNA is given. Recorded for this sample: 4,500 to 7,000 distinct CDR3 sequences. Sequencing was performed on peripheral blood. The origin of the receptors is a human donor with an autoimmune cytopenia or autoimmune hepatitis (not recorded which).

V is TRBV7-6 and J is TRBJ1-6; without DNA, the TCRdb call of TRBD1 cannot be checked. There are 16 residues in the CDR3. CDR1 and CDR2 from the germline V gene are SGHVS and FNYEAQ. The CDR3 reads CASSLRGGGLDSPLHF.

In terms of frequency, this clonotype is medium-sized (0.01 to 0.1%). This rearrangement joins TRBV27 to TRBJ1-3; without DNA, the TCRdb call of TRBD1 cannot be checked. This CDR3 has 15 amino acids. The germline V gene encodes CDR1 MNHEY and CDR2 SMNVEV (reference sequence). CDR3 in amino acids: CASSPDRYSGNTIYF.

The genes are TRBV30 and TRBJ2-1; TCRdb lists TRBD2, though no DNA is available to test this call. This CDR3 contains 17 residues. CDR1 is GTSNPN, CDR2 SVGIG, per germline (reference sequence). CDR3 sequence: CAWGQVLAGVTSNEQFF.

By frequency, this clonotype is medium-sized (0.01 to 0.1%). The chain has TRBV27 and TRBJ1-5; with no DNA, the TCRdb D assignment of TRBD1 cannot be verified. Germline-derived CDR1 and CDR2 are MNHEY and SMNVEV (reference sequence). The CDR3 spans 15 residues. CDR3 protein: CASTESLWSNQPQHF.

This clonotype registers medium-sized (0.01 to 0.1%) by frequency. The rearrangement uses TRBV20-1 and TRBJ2-5; checking the TCRdb D call of TRBD2 is not possible without DNA. CDR1 and CDR2 (germline): DFQATT, SNEGSKA (reference sequence). CDR3 size: 16 residues. This CDR3 is CSARQTSGSGLETQYF.

This clonotype is identified as medium-sized from frequency. The J gene is TRBJ1-2, the V gene TRBV29-1; TCRdb proposes TRBD1, but this gene call is untestable without DNA. Per the germline V gene, CDR1 is SQVTM and CDR2 is ANQGSEA. The CDR3 has 12 amino acids. CDR3 loop: CSVNRDIAGYTF.

Its frequency marks this clonotype as medium-sized. This sequence joins TRBV15 and TRBJ1-2. This CDR3 is 14 amino acids long. CDR1 is LNHNV and CDR2 is YYDKDF in the germline V gene (reference sequence). CDR3 loop: CATSRDYGNYGYTF.

The V call is TRBV18, the J call TRBJ2-7; the D gene TCRdb calls, TRBD1, cannot be checked with no DNA. Germline V CDR1 and CDR2: KGHSH, LQKENI. The CDR3 has 15 amino acids. CDR3 residues: CASSPGTGRLYEQYF. The full variable domain, rest sourced from reference TRBV18 and TRBJ2-7, is NAGVMQNPRHLVRRRGQEARLRCSPMKGHSHVYWYRQLPEEGLKFMVYLQKENIIDESGMPKERFSAEFPKEGPSILRIQQVVRGDSAAYFCASSPGTGRLYEQYFGPGTRLTVT.

This clonotype shows up as medium-sized by frequency. This chain uses TRBV6-5 with TRBJ1-1. Germline CDR1 and CDR2: MNHEY and SVGAGI. The CDR3 is 13 residues long. The chain's CDR3 is CASRIQLNTEAFF.

The chain has TRBV14 and TRBJ2-7; TCRdb outputs TRBD1, but without DNA this stays unchecked. The CDR3 runs 16 residues. Germline V gene data show CDR1 as SGHDN and CDR2 as FVKESK. CDR3 residues: CASSQDLNRGFNEQYF.

Judged by frequency, this clonotype is medium-sized (0.01 to 0.1%). This chain links TRBV7-6 with TRBJ2-3; TCRdb's D gene call, TRBD2, goes unchecked for lack of DNA. Looked up from germline, CDR1 is SGHVS and CDR2 is FNYEAQ. This CDR3 has 16 amino acids. The CDR3 spells CASSLAGTSGRGTQYF.

This clonotype counts as medium-sized by frequency. This chain connects TRBV27 to TRBJ1-2; TCRdb calls TRBD1, which cannot be checked without DNA. Germline CDR1 is MNHEY and CDR2 is SMNVEV (reference sequence). The CDR3 is 14 amino acids. CDR3: CASSPWTGNYGYTF.

Considering frequency, this clonotype is medium-sized. The chain has TRBV29-1 and TRBJ1-2. The length of the CDR3 is 14 residues. Germline V gene data show CDR1 as SQVTM and CDR2 as ANQGSEA. The CDR3 sequence is CSVEDLRLYYGYTF. Full variable domain (outside the CDR3, taken from reference TRBV29-1 and TRBJ1-2): SAVISQKPSRDICQRGTSLTIQCQVDSQVTMMFWYRQQPGQSLTLIATANQGSEATYESGFVIDKFPISRPNLTFSTLTVSNMSPEDSSIYLCSVEDLRLYYGYTFGSGTRLTVV.

This clonotype is identified as medium-sized (0.01 to 0.1%) from frequency. The chain links TRBV12-3 or TRBV12-4 to TRBJ2-1; lacking DNA, the TRBD2 call made by TCRdb goes unchecked. The CDR3 extends over 14 amino acids. Here the CDR3 reads CASSGRAGYNEQFF.

In terms of frequency, this clonotype is medium-sized (0.01 to 0.1%). The chain employs TRBV6-5 and TRBJ1-1. There are 13 residues in the CDR3. Germline-derived CDR1 and CDR2 are MNHEY and SVGAGI. The CDR3 region is CASSSHLDTEAFF.

This clonotype counts as medium-sized by frequency. This rearrangement joins TRBV5-4 to TRBJ2-1; TCRdb lists TRBD2, though no DNA is available to test this call. The CDR3 length is 13 residues. Germline V gene lookup returns CDR1 SGHNT and CDR2 YYREEE (reference sequence). CDR3 in amino acids: CASSPGLVVEQFF.

This rearrangement joins TRBV27 to TRBJ1-1. The CDR3 is 15 residues long. Germline V gene sequence: CDR1 MNHEY, CDR2 SMNVEV (reference sequence). Here the CDR3 reads CASSLSGVLNTEAFF.

CDR3: CASSPPGTGGFGNEKLFF. The chain is built from TRBV18 and TRBJ1-4; TCRdb calls TRBD1, which cannot be checked without DNA. Germline V gene data show CDR1 as KGHSH and CDR2 as LQKENI. The CDR3 runs to 18 residues.

The chain links TRBV27 to TRBJ1-5. The length of the CDR3 is 13 residues. CDR1 MNHEY and CDR2 SMNVEV come from the germline V gene (reference sequence). CDR3 loop: CASRGWVYGPQHF.

This clonotype ranks as medium-sized in terms of frequency. The chain links TRBV7-2 to TRBJ2-6. Germline values: CDR1 SGHTA, CDR2 FQGNSA. CDR3 length: 13 residues. The chain's CDR3 is CASSLDGANVLTF.

According to its frequency, this clonotype is medium-sized (0.01 to 0.1%). V gene TRBV6-6 combines with J gene TRBJ2-3; lacking DNA, the TRBD2 call made by TCRdb goes unchecked. This CDR3 has 15 amino acids. Per the germline V gene, CDR1 is MNHNY and CDR2 is SVGAGI (reference sequence). This chain's CDR3 is CASNILAGAGDTQYF.